This T cell receptor beta chain was sequenced for a study of T cell responses to AZD1222 COVID-19 vaccine. General study findings and limits: Across spike, vaccine-associated CD4 TCRs were found, dominant at 160-218 and 743-854. Unmutated regions of variants are reportedly targeted by nearly half of spike-specific TCRs. Among those given AZD1222, only six were seropositive at baseline.

TCRdb keeps only in-frame clones here, not all; method: immunoSEQ multiplex PCR. This sample has more than 85,000 clones, with around 93% found just once. Details on this clone: Its antigen is undetermined.

This TCR was recovered from an adult in good health. The material was peripheral blood, obtained on day 0 of AZD1222 vaccination.

Written as DNA, the CDR3 is TGTGCCAGCAGCTTGGTGGTCGCGAGAGGAGCAACTAATGAAAAACTGTTTTTT. It yields the protein CASSLVVARGATNEKLFF. V usage is TRBV5-8 and J usage is TRBJ1-4; D unclear. This CDR3 contains 18 residues. V was cut by 0 bases and J by 0 bases, with 15 bases left in between. Germline CDR1 SGHTS, CDR2 YDEGEE.